This T cell receptor (beta chain) was captured in a study of quantifying T cell responses using KT2 cells. Study overall: cDNA was made from DNase-treated RNA using alpha and beta constant primers.

A single-stranded UMI oligo with SP2 sequence was ligated to cDNA 3' ends. An equimolar mix of RC1.1 and RC1.2 primed the beta chain across TRBC1 and TRBC2. In TCRdb, the UMI-ligation and nested PCR reads were re-called with MiXCR into one record per CDR3 protein. The table records approximately 43,000 distinct CDR3 sequences, approximately 17% of them present only once. Known numbers of the T cell clone KT2 were added to PBMC. The table lists this clonotype with a few counts. The specimen was PBMCs spiked with cells of the T cell clone KT2. The source of this sequence is a human donor.

This chain's CDR3 is CASSLGLWSNGYTF. CDR3 DNA sequence: TGTGCCAGCAGCTTAGGTTTGTGGTCGAATGGCTACACCTTC. V usage is TRBV7-2 and J usage is TRBJ1-2, with D unresolved. The germline V gene encodes CDR1 SGHTA and CDR2 FQGNSA. The CDR3 is 14 amino acids. Trimming shortened V by 1 base and J by 6 bases, and 12 bases separated the two germline ends.